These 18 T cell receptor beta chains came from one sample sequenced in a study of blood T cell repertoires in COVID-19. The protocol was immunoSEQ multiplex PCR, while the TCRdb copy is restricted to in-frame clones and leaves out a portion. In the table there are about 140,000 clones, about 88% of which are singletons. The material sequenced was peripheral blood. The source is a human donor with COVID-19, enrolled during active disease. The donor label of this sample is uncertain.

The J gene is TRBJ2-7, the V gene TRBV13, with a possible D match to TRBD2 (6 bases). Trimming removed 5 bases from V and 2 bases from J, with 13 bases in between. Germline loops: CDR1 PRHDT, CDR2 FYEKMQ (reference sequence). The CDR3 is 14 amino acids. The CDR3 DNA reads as TGTGCCAGCAGCCCTCGGGGAGGACCCTACGAGCAGTACTTC. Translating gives CASSPRGGPYEQYF.

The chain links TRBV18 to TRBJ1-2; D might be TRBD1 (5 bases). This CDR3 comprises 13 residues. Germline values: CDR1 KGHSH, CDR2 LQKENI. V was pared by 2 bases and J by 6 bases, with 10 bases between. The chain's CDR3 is CASSPSRADGYTF. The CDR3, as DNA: TGTGCCAGCTCACCAAGCAGGGCCGATGGCTACACCTTC. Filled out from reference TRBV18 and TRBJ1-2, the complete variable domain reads NAGVMQNPRHLVRRRGQEARLRCSPMKGHSHVYWYRQLPEEGLKFMVYLQKENIIDESGMPKERFSAEFPKEGPSILRIQQVVRGDSAAYFCASSPSRADGYTFGSGTRLTVV.

CDR3 bases: TGCGCCAGCAGTGCCGGGACAGGACTTCAAGAGACCCAGTACTTC. This gives the protein CASSAGTGLQETQYF. The rearrangement joins TRBV5-1 to TRBJ2-5; TRBD1 matches 8 bases. Trimming cost V 5 bases and J 2 bases; bases outside gene matches: 8. This CDR3 region has 15 residues. Germline V gene data show CDR1 as SGHRS and CDR2 as YFSETQ.

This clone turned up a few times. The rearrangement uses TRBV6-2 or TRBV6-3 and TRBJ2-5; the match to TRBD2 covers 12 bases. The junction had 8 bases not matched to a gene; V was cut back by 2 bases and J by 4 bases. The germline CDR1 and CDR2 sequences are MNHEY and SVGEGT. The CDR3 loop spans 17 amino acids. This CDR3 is CASSYGVTSGSTETQYF. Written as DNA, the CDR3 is TGTGCCAGCAGTTACGGGGTGACTAGCGGGAGTACAGAGACCCAGTACTTC.

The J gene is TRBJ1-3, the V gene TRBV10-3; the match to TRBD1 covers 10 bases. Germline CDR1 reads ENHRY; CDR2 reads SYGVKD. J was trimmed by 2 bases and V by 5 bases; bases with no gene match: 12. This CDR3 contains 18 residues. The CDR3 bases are TGTGCCATCAGTTCCCAAGGGACAGGGGCCTTACCTGGAAACACCATATATTTT. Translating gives CAISSQGTGALPGNTIYF.

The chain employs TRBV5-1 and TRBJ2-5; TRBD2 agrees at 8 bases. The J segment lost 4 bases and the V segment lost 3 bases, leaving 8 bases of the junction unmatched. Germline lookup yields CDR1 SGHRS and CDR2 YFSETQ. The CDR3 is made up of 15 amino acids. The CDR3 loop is CASSYGLAGGETQYF. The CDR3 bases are TGCGCCAGCAGCTATGGGCTGGCGGGGGGAGAGACCCAGTACTTC.

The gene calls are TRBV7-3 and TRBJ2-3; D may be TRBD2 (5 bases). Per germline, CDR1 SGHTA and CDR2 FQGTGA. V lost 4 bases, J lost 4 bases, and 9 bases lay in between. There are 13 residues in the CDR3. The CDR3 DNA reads TGTGCCAGCAGCTCACTAGGATCAGATACGCAGTATTTT. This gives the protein CASSSLGSDTQYF.

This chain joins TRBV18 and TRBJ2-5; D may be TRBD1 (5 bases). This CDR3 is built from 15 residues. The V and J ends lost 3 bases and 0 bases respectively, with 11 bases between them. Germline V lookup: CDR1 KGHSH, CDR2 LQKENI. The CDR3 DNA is TGTGCCAGCTCACCGGGCGACAGATACCAAGAGACCCAGTACTTC. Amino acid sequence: CASSPGDRYQETQYF.

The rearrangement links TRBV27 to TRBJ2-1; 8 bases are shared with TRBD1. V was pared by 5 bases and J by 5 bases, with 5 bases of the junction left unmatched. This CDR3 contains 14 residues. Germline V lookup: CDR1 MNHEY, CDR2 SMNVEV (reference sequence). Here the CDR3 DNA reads TGTGCCAGCAGTCTCCAGGGGGCCCACAATGAGCAGTTCTTC. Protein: CASSLQGAHNEQFF.

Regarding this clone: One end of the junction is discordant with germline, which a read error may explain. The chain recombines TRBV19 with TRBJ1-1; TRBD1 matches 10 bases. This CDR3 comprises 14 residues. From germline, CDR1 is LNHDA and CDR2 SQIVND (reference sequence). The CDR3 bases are TGTGCCAGTAGTATGGGACAGGGGAACGCTGAAGCTTTCTTT. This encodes CASSMGQGNAEAFF.

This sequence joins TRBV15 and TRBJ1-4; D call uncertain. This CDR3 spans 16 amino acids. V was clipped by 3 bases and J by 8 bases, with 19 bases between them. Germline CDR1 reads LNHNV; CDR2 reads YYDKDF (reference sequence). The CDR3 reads CATSSDPGNSWEKLFF. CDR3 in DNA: TGTGCCACCAGCAGTGATCCGGGGAACTCGTGGGAAAAACTGTTTTTT.

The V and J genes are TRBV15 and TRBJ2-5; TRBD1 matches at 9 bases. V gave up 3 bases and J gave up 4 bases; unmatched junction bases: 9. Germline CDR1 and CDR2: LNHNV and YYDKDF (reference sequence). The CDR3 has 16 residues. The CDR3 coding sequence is TGTGCCACCAGCAGTCAGCCGGGACAGGGCCTAGAGACCCAGTACTTC. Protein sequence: CATSSQPGQGLETQYF.

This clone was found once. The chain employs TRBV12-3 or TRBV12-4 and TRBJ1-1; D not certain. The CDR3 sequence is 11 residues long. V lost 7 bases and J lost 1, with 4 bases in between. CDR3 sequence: CASTKNTEAFF. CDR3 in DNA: TGTGCCAGCACCAAGAACACTGAAGCTTTCTTT.

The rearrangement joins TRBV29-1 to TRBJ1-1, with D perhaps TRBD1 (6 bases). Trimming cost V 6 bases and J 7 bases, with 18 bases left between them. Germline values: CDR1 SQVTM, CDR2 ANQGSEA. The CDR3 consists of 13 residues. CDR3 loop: CSVLQGAMIEAFF. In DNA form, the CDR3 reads TGCAGCGTACTACAGGGAGCGATGATTGAAGCTTTCTTT.

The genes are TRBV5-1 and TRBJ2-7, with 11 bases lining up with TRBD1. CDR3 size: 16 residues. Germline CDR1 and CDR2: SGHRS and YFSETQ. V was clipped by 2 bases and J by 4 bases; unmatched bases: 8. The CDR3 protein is CASSLQAGTGGYEQYF. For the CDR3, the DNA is TGCGCCAGCAGCTTACAGGCCGGGACAGGGGGTTACGAGCAGTACTTC.

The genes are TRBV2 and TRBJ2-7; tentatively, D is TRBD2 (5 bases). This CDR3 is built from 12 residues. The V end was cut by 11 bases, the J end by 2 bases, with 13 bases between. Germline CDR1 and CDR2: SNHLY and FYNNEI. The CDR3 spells CAGRTDTYEQYF. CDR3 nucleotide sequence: TGTGCCGGCCGGACTGATACCTACGAGCAGTACTTC.

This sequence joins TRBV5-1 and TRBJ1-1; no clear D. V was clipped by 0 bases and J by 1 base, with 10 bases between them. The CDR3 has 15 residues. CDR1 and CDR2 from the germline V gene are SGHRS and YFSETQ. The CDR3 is CASSLGHNKNTEAFF. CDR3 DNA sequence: TGCGCCAGCAGCTTGGGCCACAACAAGAACACTGAAGCTTTCTTT.

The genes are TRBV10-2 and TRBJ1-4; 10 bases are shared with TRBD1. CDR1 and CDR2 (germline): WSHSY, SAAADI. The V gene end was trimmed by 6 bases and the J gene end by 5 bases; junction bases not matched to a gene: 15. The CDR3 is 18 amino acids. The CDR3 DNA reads TGCGCCAGCAGCCGACAGGGGGCGATGTCCAGATCCAATGAAAAACTGTTTTTT. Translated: CASSRQGAMSRSNEKLFF.